The entry below describes one T cell receptor (beta chain). As yet, its antigen is unknown. The record originates from a study of shared clonotypes between healthy human individuals. Background on the study: Each donor's CD8 memory used one plate, CD8 naive two, each CD4 subset three. Study findings and constraints: Between several donors, naive CD4 clonotypes were shared at a level of around 4.9%.

Trimming took 4 bases from V and 2 from J; bases not matched to a gene: 6. This CDR3 comprises 15 residues. Germline V gives CDR1 GTSNPN, CDR2 SVGIG (reference sequence). Several immunoSEQ 96-well plates shared each subset's DNA, each plate a replicate. The data were produced by immunoSEQ multiplex PCR, yet TCRdb's version contains in-frame clones alone and is incomplete. The sample consists of around 2,000,000 clones, about 95% of them appearing once. CD45RO negativity and positive selection for CCR7 defined naive CD8 cells, a population that excluded terminally differentiated effector memory CD45RA+ cells.

The sequenced sample was naive CD8+ T cells sorted from blood. The chain joins TRBV30 to TRBJ2-3; 10 bases are shared with TRBD1. This TCR derives from a man aged 18 to 29 in good health. As DNA, the CDR3 is TGTGCCTGGAAGAAGGGACAGGGGTCCACAGATACGCAGTATTTT. Protein sequence: CAWKKGQGSTDTQYF.